These 18 T cell receptor beta chains were all obtained from the same sample, sequenced in a study of technical replicates of blood from a few donors. Assay: immunoSEQ multiplex PCR; the TCRdb copy retains only in-frame clones and omits some. The table records 70,000 to 80,000 clones, roughly 89% of them present only once. The material sequenced was T cells isolated from PBMCs. All receptors come from a human donor in good health. Some clones in this sample may be carry-over from other donors' samples.

This clone was seen once. The chain has TRBV5-1 and TRBJ2-7; 8 bases agree with TRBD2. Germline values: CDR1 SGHRS, CDR2 YFSETQ. There are 18 residues in the CDR3. V was pared by 0 bases and J by 2 bases, with 13 bases of the junction left unmatched. CDR3 nucleotide sequence: TGCGCCAGCAGCTTGGCCGCCCGGGGCGGGAGGTTTCCCTACGAGCAGTACTTC. Protein: CASSLAARGGRFPYEQYF.

The chain employs TRBV15 and TRBJ2-1; 16 nucleotides match TRBD2. Germline V lookup: CDR1 LNHNV, CDR2 YYDKDF (reference sequence). Unmatched junction bases numbered 3, after V lost 3 bases and J lost 7 bases. The CDR3 sequence is 16 residues long. The CDR3 is CATSRGGLAGGNEQFF. CDR3 coding DNA: TGTGCCACCAGCAGGGGGGGACTAGCGGGGGGGAATGAGCAGTTCTTC.

This clone came up once. The chain has TRBV28 and TRBJ1-5, with D possibly matching TRBD1 (5 bases). This CDR3 comprises 14 residues. CDR1 and CDR2 (germline): MDHEN, SYDVKM. V lost 5 bases to trimming and J lost 7 bases, with 15 bases between them. CDR3 loop: CASSLPGIGQPQHF. The CDR3 coding sequence is TGTGCCAGCAGTCTTCCAGGGATAGGACAGCCCCAGCATTTT.

V usage is TRBV5-1 and J usage is TRBJ2-7, with D perhaps TRBD2 (6 bases). This CDR3 region has 14 residues. Trimming shortened V by 3 bases and J by 3 bases, and 13 bases separated the two germline ends. Germline V CDR1 and CDR2: SGHRS, YFSETQ. The DNA for the CDR3 is TGCGCCAGCAGCTCGGAGGGGTCATACTACGAGCAGTACTTC. Its protein product is CASSSEGSYYEQYF.

The V gene is TRBV11-2, the J gene TRBJ2-7; the D is unclear. The CDR3 has 14 amino acids. The germline V gene encodes CDR1 SGHAT and CDR2 FQNNGV. With 2 bases removed from V and 2 bases from J, the gap between germline ends came to 10 bases. CDR3 sequence reads: CASSLHQFTYEQYF. CDR3 DNA sequence: TGTGCCAGCAGCTTACATCAGTTTACCTACGAGCAGTACTTC.

The rearrangement links TRBV19 to TRBJ2-1; D is unclear. From germline, CDR1 is LNHDA and CDR2 SQIVND (reference sequence). This CDR3 has 13 residues. The ends were cut back, 3 bases at V and 8 bases at J, with 11 bases in the middle. CDR3 sequence: CASSMLRADEQFF. The CDR3 DNA reads as TGTGCCAGTAGTATGCTACGCGCGGATGAGCAGTTCTTC.

V is TRBV30 and J is TRBJ2-3; D unresolved. CDR1 and CDR2 (germline): GTSNPN, SVGIG (reference sequence). The CDR3 spans 13 residues. The ends were cut back, 6 bases at V and 4 bases at J, with 14 bases in the middle. The CDR3 nucleotides read TGTGCCTGTTCAGACTCTCCCGCAGATACGCAGTATTTT. Encoded protein: CACSDSPADTQYF.

The rearrangement links TRBV5-4 to TRBJ2-5, with TRBD1 as a possible D gene (6 bases). From germline, CDR1 is SGHNT and CDR2 YYREEE (reference sequence). Trimming took off 3 bases at V and 5 bases at J, with 17 bases between the two ends. The CDR3 consists of 15 residues. The CDR3 coding sequence is TGTGCCAGCAGCTCAGGGACAAATAATCCGGAGACCCAGTACTTC. This gives the protein CASSSGTNNPETQYF.

The chain carries TRBV7-8 and TRBJ2-7, with TRBD2 identical over 14 bases. CDR3 length: 16 amino acids. Germline V gives CDR1 SGHVS, CDR2 FQNEAQ. V shed 4 bases and J 4 bases; nucleotides not matched to a gene: 6. CDR3 in amino acids: CASSSGLAGVRYEQYF. CDR3 coding DNA: TGTGCCAGCAGCTCGGGACTAGCGGGAGTTAGGTACGAGCAGTACTTC.

This sequence joins TRBV5-1 and TRBJ2-1; TRBD1 agrees at 8 bases. V was clipped by 0 bases and J by 10 bases; unmatched bases: 3. Germline V gene lookup returns CDR1 SGHRS and CDR2 YFSETQ. This CDR3 contains 13 residues. The CDR3 protein is CASSLGTGYEQFF. The CDR3 DNA reads as TGCGCCAGCAGCTTGGGGACAGGGTACGAGCAGTTCTTC.

In this sample, this clone turned up once. The CDR3 here is CASSVAGVEQYF. The DNA of the CDR3 is TGCGCCAGCAGTGTCGCGGGGGTCGAGCAGTACTTC. This chain connects TRBV10-2 to TRBJ2-7, with TRBD2 matching over 7 bases. The CDR3 is 12 residues long. The J segment lost 6 bases and the V segment lost 4 bases, leaving 3 bases of the junction unmatched. CDR1 WSHSY and CDR2 SAAADI come from the germline V gene.

This clone came up once. This sequence joins TRBV27 and TRBJ1-1, with D unclear. With 6 bases removed from V and 4 bases from J, the gap between germline ends came to 12 bases. CDR3 length: 13 amino acids. Germline V gene lookup returns CDR1 MNHEY and CDR2 SMNVEV (reference sequence). The CDR3 DNA sequence: TGTGCCAGCAGCTTCAGCGGCGGCACTGAAGCTTTCTTT. Amino acid sequence: CASSFSGGTEAFF.

This clone appeared a few times. This chain joins TRBV6-1 and TRBJ1-1; possibly TRBD1 for D (6 bases). The CDR3 sequence is 14 residues long. Trimming stripped 6 bases from V and 5 bases from J, with 16 bases between. Germline V gene lookup returns CDR1 MNHNS and CDR2 SASEGT. CDR3 region: CASRDRPWRTEAFF. For the CDR3, the DNA is TGTGCCAGCAGAGACAGGCCCTGGCGGACTGAAGCTTTCTTT.

The chain joins TRBV6-5 to TRBJ2-5; 14 positions match TRBD2. V dropped 5 bases and J dropped 6; count of bases not matched to a gene: 5. CDR1 is MNHEY, CDR2 SVGAGI, per germline. The CDR3 sequence is 15 residues long. CDR3 in amino acids: CASSGTSGGGKTQYF. DNA of the CDR3: TGTGCCAGCAGTGGGACTAGCGGGGGAGGAAAGACCCAGTACTTC.

This clone was found once. The rearrangement links TRBV9 to TRBJ2-3; D remains unclear. The CDR3 has 13 amino acids. Looked up from germline, CDR1 is SGDLS and CDR2 is YYNGEE. V was trimmed by 3 bases and J by 4 bases, leaving 9 bases between them. CDR3 in DNA: TGTGCCAGCAGCGGAACTATGGCAGATACGCAGTATTTT. Translated: CASSGTMADTQYF.

The J gene is TRBJ2-1, the V gene TRBV5-1; D perhaps matches TRBD2 (5 bases). Germline V gene lookup returns CDR1 SGHRS and CDR2 YFSETQ. The V gene lost 0 bases and the J gene lost 0 bases, with 10 bases spanning the gap. This CDR3 spans 16 amino acids. The CDR3 sequence: CASSLGIGSSYNEQFF. Written as DNA, the CDR3 is TGCGCCAGCAGCTTGGGTATTGGGAGCTCCTACAATGAGCAGTTCTTC.

This clone was detected only once. The chain recombines TRBV28 with TRBJ1-2; D is unresolved. Trimming cost V 5 bases and J 1 base, with 8 bases left between them. This CDR3 region has 13 residues. CDR1 and CDR2 (germline): MDHEN, SYDVKM. CDR3 nucleotides: TGTGCCAGCAGTCGTAGAATTAACTATGGCTACACCTTC. Its translation: CASSRRINYGYTF.

The chain employs TRBV5-8 and TRBJ2-1; 10 nucleotides agree with TRBD2. Looked up from germline, CDR1 is SGHTS and CDR2 is YDEGEE. The CDR3 is 15 residues long. With 2 bases clipped from V and 8 bases from J, the junction kept 7 bases outside the gene matches. The CDR3 protein is CASSLPPSGSYEQFF. The CDR3 coding sequence is TGTGCCAGCAGCTTACCTCCTAGCGGGAGCTATGAGCAGTTCTTC.